Below, 23 T cell receptor beta chains from the same sample are listed, as sequenced in a study of T cell responses to AZD1222 COVID-19 vaccine. TCRdb's copy holds only in-frame clones and misses some; the assay was immunoSEQ multiplex PCR. The sample lists 100,000 to 150,000 clones, around 89% occurring once. Specimen: peripheral blood, collected on day 0 of AZD1222 vaccination. These TCRs come from an adult in good health.

The chain carries TRBV7-2 and TRBJ1-3; D may be TRBD1 (6 bases). V lost 5 bases and J lost 9, with 23 bases in between. CDR3 length: 16 residues. Germline CDR1 and CDR2: SGHTA and FQGNSA. CDR3 region: CASSPPGGGRGGTIYF. The CDR3 coding sequence is TGTGCCAGCAGCCCGCCCGGGGGGGGGCGAGGGGGCACCATATATTTT.

This sequence joins TRBV6-5 and TRBJ1-2; 8 nucleotides align to TRBD1. Germline assignment: CDR1 MNHEY and CDR2 SVGAGI. The CDR3 extends over 13 amino acids. With 10 bases clipped from V and 7 bases from J, the junction kept 11 bases outside the gene matches. CDR3 sequence: CATHRNRGTGYTF. CDR3 DNA sequence: TGTGCCACCCACCGAAACAGGGGGACTGGCTACACCTTC.

This clone was observed a few times. The chain couples TRBV6-5 to TRBJ1-5, with D hard to call. Germline lookup yields CDR1 MNHEY and CDR2 SVGAGI. V dropped 11 bases and J dropped 3 bases, with 14 bases sitting between them. This CDR3 comprises 13 residues. The chain's CDR3 is CAGSFSPNQPQHF. The DNA of the CDR3 is TGTGCCGGATCTTTTAGCCCCAATCAGCCCCAGCATTTT.

The chain couples TRBV7-6 to TRBJ1-5, with D unclear. The germline CDR1 and CDR2 sequences are SGHVS and FNYEAQ. CDR3 length: 15 residues. V lost 4 bases, J lost 7 bases, and 17 bases lay in between. The DNA for the CDR3 is TGTGCCAGCAGCTCGGGGAGTGAGCTTGGGCAGCCCCAGCATTTT. Protein sequence: CASSSGSELGQPQHF.

This clone was counted once. The V and J genes are TRBV28 and TRBJ1-4; D call uncertain. V shed 1 base and J shed 5 bases, with 11 bases lying between them. CDR1 and CDR2 from the germline V gene are MDHEN and SYDVKM. The CDR3 covers 15 residues. The DNA of the CDR3 is TGTGCCAGCAGTTTATATGGCAGCTCGAATGAAAAACTGTTTTTT. Amino acids: CASSLYGSSNEKLFF. Complete variable domain (other parts from reference TRBV28 and TRBJ1-4): DVKVTQSSRYLVKRTGEKVFLECVQDMDHENMFWYRQDPGLGLRLIYFSYDVKMKEKGDIPEGYSVSREKKERFSLILESASTNQTSMYLCASSLYGSSNEKLFFGSGTQLSVL.

The chain is built from TRBV12-3 or TRBV12-4 and TRBJ1-2, with D maybe TRBD1 (5 bases). Trimming took off 5 bases at V and 7 bases at J, with 14 bases between the two ends. The CDR3 is 13 amino acids. CDR3 coding DNA: TGTGCCAGCAGTGCCGGGACCCGTGGTGGCTACACCTTC. This sequence encodes CASSAGTRGGYTF.

The rearrangement links TRBV12-3 or TRBV12-4 to TRBJ1-6, with no clear D. The CDR3 sequence is 12 residues long. Trimming cost V 6 bases and J 6 bases, with 6 bases left between them. This CDR3 is CASSPFNSPLHF. The CDR3, as DNA: TGTGCCAGCAGCCCTTTTAATTCACCCCTCCACTTT.

The rearrangement joins TRBV6-6 to TRBJ1-5; tentative D call: TRBD1 (6 bases). This CDR3 spans 16 amino acids. Per germline, CDR1 MNHNY and CDR2 SVGAGI (reference sequence). Trimming took off 7 bases at V and 4 bases at J, with 20 bases between the two ends. The CDR3 DNA reads TGTGCCAGCATGAGATTGGGGGCAGGCCTAAATCAGCCCCAGCATTTT. Protein sequence: CASMRLGAGLNQPQHF.

This clone was seen a single time. The chain uses TRBV7-8 and TRBJ1-6; no definite D call. The CDR3 extends over 13 amino acids. Germline CDR1 reads SGHVS; CDR2 reads FQNEAQ. The V and J ends lost 1 base and 10 bases respectively, with 8 bases between them. CDR3 loop: CASSLGVKSPLHF. The DNA of the CDR3 is TGTGCCAGCAGCTTAGGAGTAAAGTCACCCCTCCACTTT.

The chain is built from TRBV5-6 and TRBJ1-2, with a possible D match to TRBD1 (6 bases). V lost 4 bases and J lost 2, with 12 bases in between. CDR1 and CDR2 (germline): SGHDT, YYEEEE. CDR3 length equals 14 residues. CDR3 protein: CASSLDGQNYGYTF. DNA for the CDR3: TGTGCCAGCAGCCTTGATGGACAGAACTATGGCTACACCTTC.

This rearrangement joins TRBV9 to TRBJ1-1; D uncertain. The CDR3 runs 12 residues. V lost 4 bases to trimming and J lost 6 bases, with 10 bases between them. The germline gives CDR1 SGDLS, CDR2 YYNGEE. Written as DNA, the CDR3 is TGTGCCAGCAGCCCGTGGGTCCCTGAAGCTTTCTTT. Amino acid sequence: CASSPWVPEAFF.

The V call is TRBV6-5, the J call TRBJ2-5; D is perhaps TRBD1 or TRBD2 (6 bases each). The V gene lost 2 bases and the J gene lost 5 bases, with 9 bases spanning the gap. This CDR3 is built from 13 residues. CDR1 and CDR2 (germline): MNHEY, SVGAGI. Here the CDR3 DNA reads TGTGCCAGCAGTTACGGGGGGCGGGAGACCCAGTACTTC. Its protein product is CASSYGGRETQYF.

The chain carries TRBV19 and TRBJ2-3, with D tentatively TRBD2 (5 bases). The germline CDR1 and CDR2 sequences are LNHDA and SQIVND (reference sequence). The CDR3 sequence is 12 residues long. V lost 5 bases to trimming and J lost 4 bases, with 7 bases between them. This CDR3 reads CASSLSADTQYF. In DNA form, the CDR3 reads TGTGCCAGTAGTCTTAGCGCAGATACGCAGTATTTT.

The chain carries TRBV19 and TRBJ2-2; D gene uncertain. V was clipped by 2 bases and J by 5 bases, with 6 bases between them. The CDR3 runs to 13 residues. Germline lookup yields CDR1 LNHDA and CDR2 SQIVND (reference sequence). The CDR3 DNA is TGTGCCAGTAGTATAATGGTGACCGGGGAGCTGTTTTTT. Amino acid sequence: CASSIMVTGELFF.

The gene calls are TRBV4-3 and TRBJ2-2; possibly TRBD1 for D (6 bases). The CDR3 extends over 16 amino acids. Germline assignment: CDR1 LGHNA and CDR2 YSLEER. Trimming shortened V by 0 bases and J by 4 bases, and 12 bases separated the two germline ends. The CDR3 nucleotides are TGCGCCAGCAGCCAAGATTCTGGACAGATCACCGGGGAGCTGTTTTTT. This translates into CASSQDSGQITGELFF.

The chain links TRBV5-1 to TRBJ2-3; D possibly corresponds to TRBD2 (5 bases). The V gene lost 4 bases and the J gene lost 0 bases, with 15 bases spanning the gap. This CDR3 spans 16 amino acids. Germline V gene data show CDR1 as SGHRS and CDR2 as YFSETQ. The CDR3 coding sequence is TGCGCCAGCAGCCCTCGAGGGCCTCCTAGCACAGATACGCAGTATTTT. Its translation: CASSPRGPPSTDTQYF.

CDR3 residues: CASSQVTSGSSYEQYF. DNA of the CDR3: TGCGCCAGCAGCCAAGTAACTAGCGGGAGTTCCTACGAGCAGTACTTC. The chain is built from TRBV4-3 and TRBJ2-7; 11 nucleotides match TRBD2. The CDR3 has 16 residues. The junction had 3 bases not matched to a gene; V was cut back by 1 base and J by 1 base. From germline, CDR1 is LGHNA and CDR2 YSLEER.

This chain connects TRBV6-6 to TRBJ2-5, with 8 positions matching TRBD2. The trim removed 7 bases at V and 3 bases at J, leaving 7 bases unmatched. Germline loops: CDR1 MNHNY, CDR2 SVGAGI (reference sequence). CDR3 length: 14 residues. The CDR3 protein is CASNAGTSKETQYF. CDR3 nucleotides: TGTGCCAGCAACGCCGGGACTAGTAAAGAGACCCAGTACTTC.

This rearrangement joins TRBV29-1 to TRBJ2-3, with TRBD2 as a possible D gene (6 bases). The CDR3 sequence is 13 residues long. Germline loops: CDR1 SQVTM, CDR2 ANQGSEA. V gave up 5 bases and J gave up 0 bases, with 9 bases separating them. The CDR3 DNA is TGCAGCGTTCGGGAGTATAGCACAGATACGCAGTATTTT. This gives the protein CSVREYSTDTQYF.

This chain uses TRBV30 with TRBJ1-6; tentative D call: TRBD1 (5 bases). The CDR3 is 13 residues long. Trimming removed 4 bases from V and 14 bases from J, with 18 bases in between. Germline V CDR1 and CDR2: GTSNPN, SVGIG (reference sequence). The CDR3 reads CAWKGPPGWTLHF. In DNA form, the CDR3 reads TGTGCCTGGAAGGGACCGCCCGGTTGGACCCTCCACTTT.

In this sample, this clone turned up once. The chain has TRBV28 and TRBJ1-1; maybe TRBD1 (5 bases). The CDR3 covers 15 residues. Trimming removed 6 bases at V and 6 bases at J, with 20 bases between. The V gene's germline CDR1 is MDHEN and CDR2 SYDVKM. The CDR3 reads CASRGVRGSQPEAFF. CDR3 bases: TGTGCCAGCAGGGGAGTTAGGGGCAGCCAGCCTGAAGCTTTCTTT.

V is TRBV19 and J is TRBJ2-1, with 10 bases matching TRBD2. CDR3 size: 15 residues. Losses at the gene ends were 2 bases for V and 6 bases for J; bases not matched to a gene: 4. The germline CDR1 and CDR2 sequences are LNHDA and SQIVND (reference sequence). CDR3 coding DNA: TGTGCCAGTAGTATAAAGTCTAGCGGGGGCAATGAGCAGTTCTTC. This sequence encodes CASSIKSSGGNEQFF.

The chain carries TRBV3-1 (or the pseudogene TRBV3-2) and TRBJ2-1, with D perhaps matching TRBD1 (5 bases). V gave up 4 bases and J gave up 12 bases, with 19 bases separating them. This CDR3 has 14 residues. CDR1 and CDR2 (germline): LGHDT, YNNKEL (reference sequence). CDR3 sequence: CASSRSWGPARQFF. The CDR3 DNA is TGTGCCAGCAGCCGCAGCTGGGGCCCAGCCAGGCAGTTCTTC.